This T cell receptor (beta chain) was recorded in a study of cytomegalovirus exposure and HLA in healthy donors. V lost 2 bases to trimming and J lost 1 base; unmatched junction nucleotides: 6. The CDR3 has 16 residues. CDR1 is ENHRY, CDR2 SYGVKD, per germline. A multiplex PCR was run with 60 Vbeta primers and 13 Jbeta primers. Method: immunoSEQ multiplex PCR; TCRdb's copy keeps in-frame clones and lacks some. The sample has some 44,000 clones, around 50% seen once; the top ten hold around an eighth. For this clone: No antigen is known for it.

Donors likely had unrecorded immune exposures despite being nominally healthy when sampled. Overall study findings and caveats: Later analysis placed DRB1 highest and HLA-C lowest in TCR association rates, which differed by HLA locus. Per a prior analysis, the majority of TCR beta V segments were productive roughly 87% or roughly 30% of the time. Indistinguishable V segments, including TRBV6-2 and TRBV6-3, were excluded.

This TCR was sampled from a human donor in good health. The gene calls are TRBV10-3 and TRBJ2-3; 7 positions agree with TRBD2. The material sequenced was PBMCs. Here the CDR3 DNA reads TGTGCCATCAGTGAGCCGCCGGGGGGTGGCACAGATACGCAGTATTTT. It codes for CAISEPPGGGTDTQYF.